In its sample, the clone carrying this T cell receptor (beta chain) was seen many times. This sample also contains other DNA sequences that code for the same CDR3. Using immunoSEQ multiplex PCR, the repertoire was profiled, and TCRdb retains in-frame clones only, with some absent. The sample shows more than 200,000 clones, more than 70% of them seen only once. These data come from a study of blood T cell repertoires in COVID-19. Study-level information: From T cells, B-cell-depleted T cells, or PBMCs came the material, which was cDNA or gDNA.

V lost 0 bases and J lost 0, with 12 bases in between. Per germline, CDR1 SGHRS and CDR2 YFSETQ. This CDR3 spans 16 amino acids. This chain links TRBV5-1 with TRBJ1-1; weak D call: TRBD1 (6 bases). The source is a woman aged 50 to 60 with acute or convalescent COVID-19. Source material: peripheral blood. DNA of the CDR3: TGCGCCAGCAGCTTGGGACAGGTATACATGAACACTGAAGCTTTCTTT. Translated: CASSLGQVYMNTEAFF.